Detailed here is one T cell receptor beta chain. V shed 0 bases and J shed 0 bases, with 12 bases lying between them. The CDR3 extends over 16 amino acids. In germline, CDR1 is MNHEY, CDR2 SMNVEV (reference sequence). The entirety of the isolated RNA underwent reverse transcription, so expressed TCRB transcripts were sequenced. The protocol was immunoSEQ multiplex PCR, while the TCRdb copy is restricted to in-frame clones and leaves out a portion. The repertoire holds hundreds of thousands of clones, 25% to 35% seen once, with around 0.065% in the top ten. This entry comes from a study of beta chain features in type 1 diabetes. Overall study context: The study found patients and healthy donors alike in age, gender and cell yields.

It was via CD45RO/CCR7/CD25/CD127/CD95/CD27 that CD4+ naive, central memory, regulatory and stem cell-like memory cells were sorted. The purity of all sorted populations exceeded 98%. Specimen: naive CD4+ T cells from blood. The chain couples TRBV27 to TRBJ2-7; D may be TRBD1 (6 bases). The source is a man aged 18-30 years in good health. CDR3 region: CASSLSTTGLSYEQYF. CDR3 DNA sequence: TGTGCCAGCAGTTTATCGACGACAGGACTCTCCTACGAGCAGTACTTC.